These 23 T cell receptor beta chains came from one sample sequenced in a study of fetal regulatory T cell absence and autoimmunity. TCRdb keeps only in-frame clones here, not all; method: immunoSEQ multiplex PCR. Of about 46,000 clones listed, roughly 83% are singletons. The sequenced sample consisted of cord blood. Receptor source: a newborn boy with IPEX syndrome.

This clone was detected only once. V and J are TRBV30 and TRBJ1-1; no clear D gene. Germline V lookup: CDR1 GTSNPN, CDR2 SVGIG (reference sequence). The CDR3 has 13 amino acids. CDR3 bases: TGTGCAATAGGACGGTACATGAACACTGAAGCTTTCTTT. As protein: CAIGRYMNTEAFF. The full variable domain, in which reference TRBV30 and TRBJ1-1 provide the parts outside the CDR3, is SQTIHQWPATLVQPVGSPLSLECTVEGTSNPNLYWYRQAAGRGLQLLFYSVGIGQISSEVPQNLSASRPQDRQFILSSKKLLLSDSGFYLCAIGRYMNTEAFFGQGTRLTVV.

This sequence joins TRBV4-1 and TRBJ2-3; D is uncertain. The CDR3 consists of 16 residues. Per germline, CDR1 MGHRA and CDR2 YSYEKL. V was shortened by 0 bases and J by 0 bases, with 10 bases between the two germline ends. The CDR3 spells CASSQDLEESTDTQYF. DNA of the CDR3: TGCGCCAGCAGCCAAGATCTTGAGGAGAGCACAGATACGCAGTATTTT.

This clone showed up just once. This chain links TRBV19 with TRBJ1-4, with D perhaps matching TRBD1 (6 bases). The CDR3 is made up of 16 amino acids. Germline lookup yields CDR1 LNHDA and CDR2 SQIVND (reference sequence). V was trimmed by 5 bases and J by 0 bases, leaving 13 bases between them. The CDR3: CASSGGGTATNEKLFF. The CDR3 DNA follows: TGTGCCAGTAGTGGAGGGGGGACTGCAACTAATGAAAAACTGTTTTTT.

The V and J genes are TRBV5-1 and TRBJ2-7; TRBD1 matches 7 bases. Per germline, CDR1 SGHRS and CDR2 YFSETQ. This CDR3 is built from 16 residues. V was clipped by 0 bases and J by 5 bases; unmatched bases: 11. This chain's CDR3 is CASSLVPTGLEHEQYF. As DNA, the CDR3 is TGCGCCAGCAGCTTGGTCCCGACAGGGTTGGAACACGAGCAGTACTTC.

The chain joins TRBV2 to TRBJ2-7; D is uncertain. Per germline, CDR1 SNHLY and CDR2 FYNNEI. V was trimmed by 6 bases and J by 0 bases, leaving 12 bases between them. This CDR3 contains 14 residues. This chain's CDR3 is CASSRRVLSYEQYF. Here the CDR3 DNA reads TGTGCCAGCAGCCGCCGGGTTCTCTCCTACGAGCAGTACTTC.

For the CDR3, the DNA is TGTGCCAGCAGCTTGAGCATAGTAGACGCAGATACGCAGTATTTT. It encodes CASSLSIVDADTQYF. The chain employs TRBV5-5 and TRBJ2-3; D is unclear. V lost 1 base and J 4 bases, leaving 13 bases between the germline ends. CDR1 and CDR2 from the germline V gene are SGHKS and YYEKEE (reference sequence). There are 15 residues in the CDR3.

This clone was detected only once. The rearrangement joins TRBV5-5 to TRBJ1-3; TRBD1 agrees at 10 bases. The V segment lost 3 bases and the J segment 3 bases; nucleotides outside the gene matches: 0. The CDR3 length is 14 residues. CDR1 SGHKS and CDR2 YYEKEE come from the germline V gene (reference sequence). CDR3 DNA: TGTGCCAGCAGCTGGACAGGGGGTGGAAACACCATATATTTT. It specifies CASSWTGGGNTIYF.

The V call is TRBV2, the J call TRBJ2-5, with TRBD2 matching 16 bases. J lost 3 bases, V lost 6 bases, and 4 bases had no gene match. The V gene's germline CDR1 is SNHLY and CDR2 FYNNEI. The CDR3 extends over 16 amino acids. CDR3: CASRGLAGGPKETQYF. Here the CDR3 DNA reads TGTGCCAGCAGGGGACTAGCGGGGGGGCCGAAAGAGACCCAGTACTTC.

The V gene is TRBV5-1, the J gene TRBJ1-2, with D tentatively TRBD1 (6 bases). The V end lost 4 bases, the J end lost 8 bases, and 12 bases lay between the germline ends. The CDR3 length is 12 residues. Germline V gene data show CDR1 as SGHRS and CDR2 as YFSETQ. CDR3 residues: CASSLDSAGYTF. As DNA, the CDR3 is TGCGCCAGCAGCCTGGACAGTGCGGGCTACACCTTC.

This clone was recorded a few times. Here the CDR3 reads CATEAAGTAFF. In DNA form, the CDR3 reads TGTGCCACTGAGGCGGCAGGGACAGCTTTCTTT. V is TRBV19 and J is TRBJ1-1, with a weak D call TRBD1 (5 bases). Trimming cost V 10 bases and J 10 bases, with 16 bases left between them. The CDR3 covers 11 residues. CDR1 LNHDA and CDR2 SQIVND come from the germline V gene (reference sequence).

This rearrangement joins TRBV7-2 to TRBJ2-7; 9 bases agree with TRBD1. From germline, CDR1 is SGHTA and CDR2 FQGNSA. CDR3 length equals 17 residues. The V gene end was trimmed by 1 base and the J gene end by 6 bases; junction bases not matched to a gene: 13. CDR3 loop: CASSLGGSGTGSGEQYF. CDR3 nucleotides: TGTGCCAGCAGCTTAGGTGGGTCCGGGACAGGGAGTGGCGAGCAGTACTTC.

Only a few counts were recorded for this clone. Other DNA sequences within the sample encode an identical CDR3. The CDR3, as DNA: TGTGCCAGCCGGGACAGGGGCACCTACGAGCAGTACTTC. Translating gives CASRDRGTYEQYF. The chain combines TRBV19 with TRBJ2-7, with 10 bases identical to TRBD1. Unmatched junction bases numbered 4, after V lost 9 bases and J lost 2 bases. The CDR3 has 13 residues. CDR1 and CDR2 from the germline V gene are LNHDA and SQIVND (reference sequence).

The gene calls are TRBV6-5 and TRBJ1-1; 7 nucleotides agree with TRBD1. V dropped 6 bases and J dropped 4; count of bases not matched to a gene: 5. The germline V gene encodes CDR1 MNHEY and CDR2 SVGAGI. The CDR3 contains 13 residues. The CDR3 sequence: CASRAGQVTEAFF. The DNA for the CDR3 is TGTGCCAGCAGGGCTGGACAGGTCACTGAAGCTTTCTTT.

The genes are TRBV10-3 and TRBJ2-7; D unresolved. Germline CDR1 reads ENHRY; CDR2 reads SYGVKD. Trimming left V 4 bases short and J 0 bases short, with 7 bases between. This CDR3 is 13 amino acids long. CDR3 in DNA: TGTGCCATCAGTGGGAGTAGCTCCTACGAGCAGTACTTC. As protein: CAISGSSSYEQYF.

The V call is TRBV13, the J call TRBJ1-5; no firm D call. The ends were cut back, 2 bases at V and 2 bases at J, with 4 bases in the middle. The CDR3 loop spans 13 amino acids. In germline, CDR1 is PRHDT, CDR2 FYEKMQ (reference sequence). The CDR3 here is CASSLQGNQPQHF. Here the CDR3 DNA reads TGTGCCAGCAGCTTACAGGGCAATCAGCCCCAGCATTTT.

This chain connects TRBV21-1 to TRBJ1-5. TRBV21-1 is assigned pseudogene status. CDR3 length equals 18 residues. The CDR3: CASSKEKKKAQGNQPQHF. CDR3 DNA: TGTGCCAGCAGCAAAGAAAAGAAAAAGGCGCAAGGAAATCAGCCCCAGCATTTT.

The chain combines TRBV4-1 with TRBJ1-2, with D hard to call. Trimming shortened V by 5 bases and J by 6 bases, and 10 bases separated the two germline ends. The CDR3 covers 12 residues. Per the germline V gene, CDR1 is MGHRA and CDR2 is YSYEKL. In nucleotides, the CDR3 is TGCGCCAGCAGCAACGTAAGAAATGGCTACACCTTC. Protein sequence: CASSNVRNGYTF.

This clone came up once. CDR3 DNA: TGCGCCAGCTTCGATGTTCGCTCCTACGAGCAGTACTTC. Translated: CASFDVRSYEQYF. V usage is TRBV5-1 and J usage is TRBJ2-7; D gene unclear. CDR1 is SGHRS and CDR2 is YFSETQ in the germline V gene. Trimming took off 7 bases at V and 0 bases at J, with 11 bases between the two ends. The CDR3 is made up of 13 amino acids.

This clone came up once. The chain recombines TRBV19 with TRBJ2-7, with 7 nucleotides matching TRBD2. With 5 bases clipped from V and 4 bases from J, the junction kept 8 bases outside the gene matches. The CDR3 covers 14 residues. Per the germline V gene, CDR1 is LNHDA and CDR2 is SQIVND (reference sequence). For the CDR3, the DNA is TGTGCCAGTAGTCCCGGTGGGCGGGGGTACGAGCAGTACTTC. Amino acid sequence: CASSPGGRGYEQYF.

The chain carries TRBV7-9 and TRBJ2-2, with D perhaps matching TRBD2 (5 bases). Germline assignment: CDR1 SEHNR and CDR2 FQNEAQ (reference sequence). The CDR3 contains 16 residues. The V end was cut by 2 bases, the J end by 1 base, with 11 bases between. This chain's CDR3 is CASSLKASLNTGELFF. The DNA for the CDR3 is TGTGCCAGCAGCTTAAAAGCTAGCCTGAACACCGGGGAGCTGTTTTTT.

The chain couples TRBV27 to TRBJ2-1, with TRBD2 identical over 10 bases. The V segment lost 5 bases and the J segment 3 bases; nucleotides outside the gene matches: 10. This CDR3 contains 17 residues. From germline, CDR1 is MNHEY and CDR2 SMNVEV (reference sequence). CDR3 DNA: TGTGCCAGCAGTCCCCGGGCTAGCGGGAGAGTCTACAATGAGCAGTTCTTC. Its protein is CASSPRASGRVYNEQFF.

This clone has a handful of counts. The chain joins TRBV4-2 to TRBJ1-2, with 7 positions matching TRBD1. The CDR3 has 15 residues. From germline, CDR1 is LGHNA and CDR2 YNFKEQ. V was clipped by 1 base and J by 5 bases; unmatched bases: 7. CDR3 bases: TGTGCCAGCAGCCAAGCCCACCAGGGGGGTTATGGCTACACCTTC. The encoded protein is CASSQAHQGGYGYTF.

This clone was observed once. The chain couples TRBV7-9 to TRBJ2-2; D might be TRBD1 (5 bases). This CDR3 contains 14 residues. CDR1 and CDR2 (germline): SEHNR, FQNEAQ (reference sequence). Between the trimmed V and J ends, which lost 1 base and 2 bases, there was a span of 5 bases. CDR3 sequence reads: CASSLGTNTGELFF. The CDR3, as DNA: TGTGCCAGCAGCTTAGGGACAAACACCGGGGAGCTGTTTTTT.